Following are 9 T cell receptor beta chains from one sample sequenced in a study of T cells after yellow fever vaccination. TCRdb independently ran MiXCR on the 5' RACE reads; one entry per CDR3 protein. In the table there are fewer than 350,000 distinct CDR3 sequences, roughly 3.5% of which are singletons. The sequences come from PBMCs, collected on the day of the yellow fever booster vaccination. The receptors originated from a man aged 18 to 30 who received the YFV17D yellow fever vaccine.

This clonotype was found many times. V and J are TRBV12-3 or TRBV12-4 and TRBJ2-7, with TRBD1 matching 8 bases. The CDR3 extends over 14 amino acids. With 4 bases clipped from V and 0 bases from J, the junction kept 2 bases outside the gene matches. The CDR3 DNA reads as TGTGCCAGCAGTTGGACAGGGAGCTCCTACGAGCAGTACTTC. It specifies CASSWTGSSYEQYF.

This clonotype has at least ten counts. The chain employs TRBV12-3 or TRBV12-4 and TRBJ2-1; D not resolved. This CDR3 spans 14 amino acids. V was clipped by 3 bases and J by 2 bases, with 8 bases between them. CDR3 amino acids: CASSFRVTYNEQFF. The CDR3 bases are TGTGCCAGCAGTTTTAGGGTAACCTACAATGAGCAGTTCTTC.

The table lists this clonotype with many counts. The J gene is TRBJ2-6, the V gene TRBV20-1; 10 bases fit TRBD2. CDR3 size: 16 residues. Germline CDR1 DFQATT, CDR2 SNEGSKA (reference sequence). CDR3 sequence (DNA): TGCAGCAGCGGGAGGGGGCGGTTTACTGGGGCCAACGTCCTGACTTTC. It codes for CSSGRGRFTGANVLTF.

This clonotype showed up many times. V gene TRBV4-2 combines with J gene TRBJ1-3; possibly TRBD1 for D (5 bases). This CDR3 has 15 amino acids. V lost 1 base and J 7 bases, leaving 14 bases between the germline ends. The germline V gene has CDR1 LGHNA and CDR2 YNFKEQ. This CDR3 is CASSQGGTAWNTIYF. In nucleotides, the CDR3 is TGTGCCAGCAGCCAAGGGGGGACGGCCTGGAACACCATATATTTT.

This clonotype was counted between two and nine times. DNA for the CDR3: TGTGCCAGCAGTAAAGCCGGACAGGGGGGCACCGGGGAGCTGTTTTTT. Its protein product is CASSKAGQGGTGELFF. The V gene is TRBV12-3 or TRBV12-4, the J gene TRBJ2-2; 10 bases agree with TRBD1. J was trimmed by 4 bases and V by 5 bases; bases with no gene match: 7. This CDR3 has 16 residues.

This clonotype was counted ten times or more. V and J are TRBV7-9 and TRBJ2-7; D possibly matches TRBD1 or TRBD2 (5 bases each). Between the trimmed V and J ends, which lost 4 bases and 8 bases, there was a span of 18 bases. Germline-derived CDR1 and CDR2 are SEHNR and FQNEAQ (reference sequence). The CDR3 spans 14 residues. As DNA, the CDR3 is TGTGCCAGCAGCTCGATTGGGACCCCCGAGAAGCAGTACTTC. Its translation is CASSSIGTPEKQYF.

This clonotype was counted ten times or more. The chain links TRBV6-6 to TRBJ2-3; 9 bases fit TRBD2. Germline trimming cut 8 bases from V and 3 bases from J; bases unmatched to any gene: 9. The CDR3 loop spans 15 amino acids. CDR1 and CDR2 (germline): MNHNY, SVGAGI (reference sequence). DNA for the CDR3: TGTGCCAGCCTGAAACTAGGACTAGCGACAGATACGCAGTATTTT. It yields the protein CASLKLGLATDTQYF.

In this sample, this clonotype turned up many times. The chain combines TRBV12-3 or TRBV12-4 with TRBJ1-6, with D maybe TRBD1 (5 bases). Trimming cost V 3 bases and J 10 bases, with 13 bases left between them. This CDR3 spans 14 amino acids. CDR3 in amino acids: CASSLMGRGSPLHF. CDR3 sequence (DNA): TGTGCCAGCAGTTTGATGGGGCGCGGGTCACCCCTCCACTTT.

The chain is built from TRBV5-1 and TRBJ2-3, with no clear D. Germline V gives CDR1 SGHRS, CDR2 YFSETQ. The V gene lost 0 bases and the J gene lost 1 base, with 6 bases spanning the gap. This CDR3 region has 14 residues. The CDR3 region is CASSLEAGTDTQYF. The CDR3 DNA reads TGCGCCAGCAGCTTGGAGGCAGGCACAGATACGCAGTATTTT.